The rows below give T cell receptor beta chains drawn from one sample of a study of sequential checkpoint blockade in melanoma. Generated by immunoSEQ multiplex PCR, the TCRdb table keeps only in-frame clones and is missing some. The data hold around 8,500 clones, with roughly three fifths observed a single time. The sample consisted of CD8+ T cells sorted from blood (inferred from file names), taken from a patient given nivolumab and ipilimumab in sequence. All receptors come from a human donor with melanoma. Both conserved end residues are part of each CDR3. The D gene is left open where the match is weak. Size tells how often a clone was seen (once, few, many) or the class of an expanded clone, and some rows leave it out.

v_call,cdr3_length,d_call,clone_size,j_call,cdr3_nt,cdr3_aa
TRBV7-9,15,TRBD2,-,TRBJ2-7,TGTGCCAGCAGCTCGTCTAGCGGGGCCTACTACGAGCAGTACTTC,CASSSSSGAYYEQYF
TRBV7-9,15,-,-,TRBJ2-7,TGTGCCAGCAGAAGCGGACCAGGGGCCTCCCCCGAGCAGTACTTC,CASRSGPGASPEQYF
TRBV28,18,TRBD2,-,TRBJ2-3,TGTGCCAGCAGTTTCCAGAGACTAGCGGGGGATTTCACAGATACGCAGTATTTT,CASSFQRLAGDFTDTQYF
TRBV5-4,15,-,few,TRBJ2-7,TGCGCCAGCAGCCAAGCTCAAGGGGAACATTACGAGCAGTACTTC,CASSQAQGEHYEQYF
TRBV10-2,13,-,-,TRBJ1-5,TGCGCCAGCACCAGTATAGCGGGGCAGCCCCAGCATTTT,CASTSIAGQPQHF
TRBV5-5,14,-,-,TRBJ2-7,TGTGCCAGCAGCTTCGGGTCTGGTCGCACGGAGCAGTACTTC,CASSFGSGRTEQYF
TRBV5-1,12,-,-,TRBJ2-7,TGCGCCAGCAGCTTAAGGGGATACGAGCAGTACTTC,CASSLRGYEQYF
TRBV9,16,TRBD1,-,TRBJ2-5,TGTGCCAGCAGCCTCCCGGGGGCAGGGGGCGCGGAGACCCAGTACTTC,CASSLPGAGGAETQYF
TRBV4-1,13,-,-,TRBJ1-1,TGCGCCAGCAGCCAAGTCAGTGGCACTGAAGCTTTCTTT,CASSQVSGTEAFF
TRBV30,12,-,-,TRBJ2-7,TGTGCCTGGAGTGTAGGCGGGTACGAGCAGTACTTC,CAWSVGGYEQYF
TRBV27,17,-,medium-sized,TRBJ1-5,TGTGCCAGCAGCCTAGGGGCGGGGCCCTATAGCAATCAGCCCCAGCATTTT,CASSLGAGPYSNQPQHF
TRBV6-1,13,TRBD1,once,TRBJ1-5,TGTGCCAGCAGCTACAGGGGGAATCAGCCCCAGCATTTT,CASSYRGNQPQHF
TRBV7-9,14,-,few,TRBJ1-2,TGTGCCAGCAGCTTAGAGGGGGTTGGGTATGGCTACACCTTC,CASSLEGVGYGYTF
TRBV6-6,13,-,-,TRBJ1-5,TGTGCCAGCAGTTACATAGGGGATCAGCCCCAGCATTTT,CASSYIGDQPQHF
TRBV6-5,13,-,-,TRBJ1-1,TGTGCCAGCAGTTACTCTGCAGGTTTTGTAGCTTTCTTT,CASSYSAGFVAFF
TRBV19,14,-,-,TRBJ2-7,TGTGCCAGTAGCCCCCGACAGTATCCCTACGAGCAGTACTTC,CASSPRQYPYEQYF
TRBV28,16,-,-,TRBJ2-7,TGTGCCAGCAGTTTAGGAAGGGAGTCCGACTCCTACGAGCAGTACTTC,CASSLGRESDSYEQYF
TRBV18,16,TRBD1,few,TRBJ1-5,TGTGCCAGCTCATCGGACAGGCCCATCCCTAATCAGCCCCAGCATTTT,CASSSDRPIPNQPQHF
TRBV30,12,TRBD1,few,TRBJ1-2,TGTGCCTGGAAACAGGGGGCTGAAGGCTACACCTTC,CAWKQGAEGYTF
TRBV7-8,15,TRBD1,-,TRBJ1-3,TGTGCCAGCAGCCCACCCGGACAGGGTGGAAACACCATATATTTT,CASSPPGQGGNTIYF
TRBV7-9,15,TRBD1,-,TRBJ2-7,TGTGCCAGCAGCCACGACCGGGACAGGGGGCGCGAGCAGTACTTC,CASSHDRDRGREQYF
TRBV7-9,12,TRBD1,-,TRBJ2-7,TGTGCCAGCAGCAACGACAGGGGAGAGCAGTACTTC,CASSNDRGEQYF
TRBV28,14,-,-,TRBJ1-1,TGTGCCAGCAGACAGACAGTAATGAACACTGAAGCTTTCTTT,CASRQTVMNTEAFF
TRBV19,13,-,few,TRBJ2-3,TGTGCCAGTAGTGGGCAGAGCACAGATACGCAGTATTTT,CASSGQSTDTQYF
TRBV9,13,-,few,TRBJ2-7,TGTGCCAGCAGCGTAGTTTCCGGTTACGAGCAGTACTTC,CASSVVSGYEQYF
TRBV28,16,-,-,TRBJ1-2,TGTGCCAGCAGACCTCGGGGGGGGGCGCTAAACTATGGCTACACCTTC,CASRPRGGALNYGYTF
TRBV19,20,TRBD1,-,TRBJ1-5,TGTGCCAGTAGTATAGATTCAGGGGGGACAGGGGCCCCTCATCATCAGCCCCAGCATTTT,CASSIDSGGTGAPHHQPQHF
TRBV6-5,14,-,-,TRBJ2-7,TGTGCCAGCAGTTACCTGGCAGAATCCTACGAGCAGTACTTC,CASSYLAESYEQYF
TRBV27,14,-,-,TRBJ2-5,TGTGCCAGCAGTTCCGGACAGTTTCAAGAGACCCAGTACTTC,CASSSGQFQETQYF
TRBV12-1,14,-,-,TRBJ1-6,TGTGCCAGCAGCTTTTGGGCGGGGCCATCTCCCCTCCACTTT,CASSFWAGPSPLHF
TRBV27,13,-,-,TRBJ1-5,TGTGCCAGCAGTTTAGGGGGCCGACAGCCCCAGCATTTT,CASSLGGRQPQHF
TRBV7-2,12,-,medium-sized,TRBJ2-7,TGTGCCAGCGGGCTACGTCTCTACGAGCAGTACTTC,CASGLRLYEQYF
TRBV10-3,13,TRBD1,-,TRBJ1-2,TGTGCCAGCGGACAGGGGGCGAACTATGGCTACACCTTC,CASGQGANYGYTF
TRBV4-2,12,-,medium-sized,TRBJ1-1,TGTGCCAGCAGCCAAAACCGACAGGAAGCTTTCTTT,CASSQNRQEAFF
TRBV7-9,14,-,-,TRBJ2-3,TGTGCCAGCAGCTTCCGCGGGAGCACAGATACGCAGTATTTT,CASSFRGSTDTQYF
TRBV7-9,15,TRBD1,once,TRBJ1-6,TGTGCCAGCAGCTACGGACAGGGATCCAATTCACCCCTCCACTTT,CASSYGQGSNSPLHF
TRBV27,13,TRBD1,-,TRBJ2-7,TGTGCCAGCACAACTCCGGGACAGAAAGAACAGTACTTC,CASTTPGQKEQYF
TRBV5-6,15,TRBD1,few,TRBJ1-5,TGTGCCAGCAGTCGGGACAGGGCCATCAATCAGCCCCAGCATTTT,CASSRDRAINQPQHF
TRBV6-1,14,TRBD1,-,TRBJ1-2,TGTGCCAGCAGACCTCGAGGACAGGCCTATGGCTACACCTTC,CASRPRGQAYGYTF
TRBV23-1,16,TRBD1,few,TRBJ2-7,TGCGCCAGAACTTTACCCCCGGGACAGGTCTCCTACGAGCAGTACTTC,CARTLPPGQVSYEQYF
TRBV7-9,13,-,-,TRBJ2-1,TGTGCCAGCAGCTTGAGCACCTCTCGTGAGCAGTTCTTC,CASSLSTSREQFF
TRBV19,15,-,-,TRBJ1-5,TGTGCCAGTAGTATAGGCTACGGGGGGGATCAGCCCCAGCATTTT,CASSIGYGGDQPQHF
TRBV9,17,TRBD2,few,TRBJ2-7,TGTGCCAGCAGCGTAGGGGATGGGTTGGCGGGGGCCTACGAGCAGTACTTC,CASSVGDGLAGAYEQYF
TRBV6-1,15,-,-,TRBJ1-3,TGTGCCAGCAGTAGGGACGGGAGCTCTGGAAACACCATATATTTT,CASSRDGSSGNTIYF
TRBV6-5,14,TRBD1,large,TRBJ1-2,TGTGCCAGCAGTTATCAGGGGGCGCTTGAAGGCTACACCTTC,CASSYQGALEGYTF